This is a list of T cell receptor beta chains from one sample in a study of human T cells and chemical hapten exposure. TCRdb called the RACE reads again in MiXCR, with one record for every CDR3 protein. The data hold roughly 74,000 distinct CDR3 sequences, with about 31% observed a single time. The sequenced sample was whole blood, obtained in connection with sensitization to the hapten diphenylcyclopropenone (DPC). These receptors were taken from a man aged 35-49 years with alopecia areata. Some clones in this sample may be carry-over from other donors' samples. Each CDR3 is given with its conserved first and last residue. Fields, in order: V gene, J gene, D gene, clone size, CDR3 protein, CDR3 DNA. A D gene is named only where the DNA matches it firmly. For some rows the clone size is stated as once, few or many, or as a class when expanded; others skip it.

v_call: TRBV29-1; j_call: TRBJ1-6; d_call: NA; clone_size: many; cdr3_aa: CSVEERCRMYNSPLHF; cdr3_nt: TGCAGCGTTGAAGAAAGGTGCAGGATGTATAATTCACCCCTCCACTTT
v_call: TRBV15; j_call: TRBJ1-1; d_call: NA; clone_size: NA; cdr3_aa: CATSRAAGTSEAFF; cdr3_nt: TGTGCCACCAGCAGAGCCGCAGGGACCTCTGAAGCTTTCTTT
v_call: TRBV12-5; j_call: TRBJ2-1; d_call: TRBD2; clone_size: few; cdr3_aa: CASGLVAGGSEQFF; cdr3_nt: TGTGCTAGTGGTTTGGTAGCGGGGGGGAGTGAGCAGTTCTTC
v_call: TRBV24-1; j_call: TRBJ2-2; d_call: NA; clone_size: NA; cdr3_aa: CATSAASANTGELFF; cdr3_nt: TGTGCCACCAGTGCCGCTAGCGCGAACACCGGGGAGCTGTTTTTT
v_call: TRBV10-3; j_call: TRBJ2-3; d_call: NA; clone_size: few; cdr3_aa: CAIKPEHSTDTQYF; cdr3_nt: TGTGCCATCAAACCCGAGCACAGCACAGATACGCAGTATTTT
v_call: TRBV12-3/TRBV12-4; j_call: TRBJ1-1; d_call: NA; clone_size: once; cdr3_aa: CATSLGQGTETFF; cdr3_nt: TGTGCCACCTCCCTCGGGCAGGGGACTGAAACTTTCTTT
v_call: TRBV12-3/TRBV12-4; j_call: TRBJ1-4; d_call: TRBD1; clone_size: NA; cdr3_aa: CASRERTGYSEKLFF; cdr3_nt: TGTGCCAGCAGAGAGCGGACAGGGTACTCTGAAAAACTGTTTTTT
v_call: TRBV7-8; j_call: TRBJ1-1; d_call: NA; clone_size: NA; cdr3_aa: CASSLAVGGNTEAFF; cdr3_nt: TGTGCCAGCAGCTTAGCGGTGGGCGGGAACACTGAAGCTTTCTTT
v_call: TRBV20-1; j_call: TRBJ2-1; d_call: NA; clone_size: NA; cdr3_aa: CSARVRSGGSYNEQFF; cdr3_nt: TGCAGTGCTAGAGTCCGATCTGGCGGGTCCTACAATGAGCAGTTCTTC
v_call: TRBV7-8; j_call: TRBJ1-5; d_call: NA; clone_size: NA; cdr3_aa: CASSSGNNQPQHF; cdr3_nt: TGTGCCAGCAGCAGCGGGAACAATCAGCCCCAGCATTTT
v_call: TRBV7-8; j_call: TRBJ2-4; d_call: TRBD1; clone_size: NA; cdr3_aa: CASSLGRKEGAAKNIQYF; cdr3_nt: TGTGCCAGCAGCTTAGGAAGGAAAGAGGGGGCAGCCAAAAACATTCAGTACTTC
v_call: TRBV28; j_call: TRBJ2-3; d_call: NA; clone_size: NA; cdr3_aa: CASTRGGDSDTQYF; cdr3_nt: TGTGCCAGCACTCGAGGAGGGGATTCAGATACGCAGTATTTT
v_call: TRBV12-3/TRBV12-4; j_call: TRBJ1-5; d_call: NA; clone_size: NA; cdr3_aa: CASRPQGSNQPQHF; cdr3_nt: TGTGCCAGCAGACCGCAGGGAAGCAATCAGCCCCAGCATTTT
v_call: TRBV28; j_call: TRBJ2-2; d_call: TRBD2; clone_size: few; cdr3_aa: CASSALSGRARTGELFF; cdr3_nt: TGTGCCAGCAGTGCCTTGAGCGGGAGGGCCAGGACCGGGGAGCTGTTTTTT
v_call: TRBV6-4; j_call: TRBJ1-6; d_call: NA; clone_size: few; cdr3_aa: CASSENQGRSPLHF; cdr3_nt: TGTGCCAGCAGTGAAAATCAGGGAAGATCACCCCTCCACTTT
v_call: TRBV7-9; j_call: TRBJ2-1; d_call: TRBD2; clone_size: NA; cdr3_aa: CASSLDPGRTYNEQFF; cdr3_nt: TGTGCCAGCAGCTTAGACCCCGGGAGGACCTACAATGAGCAGTTCTTC
v_call: TRBV6-2/TRBV6-3; j_call: TRBJ1-5; d_call: TRBD1; clone_size: NA; cdr3_aa: CASSYDDRGTHF; cdr3_nt: TGTGCCAGCAGTTACGACGACAGGGGAACGCATTTT
v_call: TRBV9; j_call: TRBJ2-1; d_call: TRBD2; clone_size: NA; cdr3_aa: CASSVGTSGTSYNEQFF; cdr3_nt: TGTGCCAGCAGCGTAGGGACTAGCGGGACCTCCTACAATGAGCAGTTCTTC
v_call: TRBV5-1; j_call: TRBJ1-5; d_call: TRBD1; clone_size: NA; cdr3_aa: CASSTTGESNQPQHF; cdr3_nt: TGCGCCAGCAGCACGACAGGGGAGAGCAATCAGCCCCAGCATTTT
v_call: TRBV7-8; j_call: TRBJ2-1; d_call: TRBD2; clone_size: NA; cdr3_aa: CASSLVLAGGYGQFF; cdr3_nt: TGTGCCAGCAGCTTAGTACTAGCGGGAGGTTATGGGCAGTTCTTC
v_call: TRBV7-8; j_call: TRBJ2-3; d_call: NA; clone_size: NA; cdr3_aa: CASSVGASTDTQYF; cdr3_nt: TGTGCCAGCAGCGTAGGGGCTAGCACAGATACGCAGTATTTT
v_call: TRBV7-2; j_call: TRBJ2-1; d_call: TRBD2; clone_size: NA; cdr3_aa: CASSPLTSGPTYNEQFF; cdr3_nt: TGTGCCAGCAGCCCTCTAACTAGCGGACCGACTTACAATGAGCAGTTCTTC
v_call: TRBV10-3; j_call: TRBJ2-2; d_call: NA; clone_size: few; cdr3_aa: CAISEGNRVGELFF; cdr3_nt: TGTGCCATCAGTGAAGGGAACAGGGTCGGGGAGCTGTTTTTT
v_call: TRBV29-1; j_call: TRBJ2-3; d_call: TRBD2; clone_size: few; cdr3_aa: CSLISGTPPDTQYF; cdr3_nt: TGCAGCTTAATTAGCGGGACCCCCCCAGATACGCAGTATTTT